This section outlines one T cell receptor beta chain sequence together with its context. Method: immunoSEQ multiplex PCR; TCRdb's copy keeps in-frame clones and lacks some. The table has about 60,000 clones, about 91% seen once. Trimming left V 0 bases short and J 4 bases short, with 14 bases between. This CDR3 comprises 16 residues. Germline V CDR1 and CDR2: SGHDN, FVKESK. This specimen comes from a study of blood T cell repertoires in COVID-19. This receptor was identified in a man in his 60s with acute or convalescent COVID-19. The V and J genes are TRBV14 and TRBJ2-3, with D uncertain. The sequenced sample consisted of peripheral blood. CDR3 DNA: TGTGCCAGCAGCCAAGATTTAAGTAAACTCCCAGATACGCAGTATTTT. Translated: CASSQDLSKLPDTQYF.